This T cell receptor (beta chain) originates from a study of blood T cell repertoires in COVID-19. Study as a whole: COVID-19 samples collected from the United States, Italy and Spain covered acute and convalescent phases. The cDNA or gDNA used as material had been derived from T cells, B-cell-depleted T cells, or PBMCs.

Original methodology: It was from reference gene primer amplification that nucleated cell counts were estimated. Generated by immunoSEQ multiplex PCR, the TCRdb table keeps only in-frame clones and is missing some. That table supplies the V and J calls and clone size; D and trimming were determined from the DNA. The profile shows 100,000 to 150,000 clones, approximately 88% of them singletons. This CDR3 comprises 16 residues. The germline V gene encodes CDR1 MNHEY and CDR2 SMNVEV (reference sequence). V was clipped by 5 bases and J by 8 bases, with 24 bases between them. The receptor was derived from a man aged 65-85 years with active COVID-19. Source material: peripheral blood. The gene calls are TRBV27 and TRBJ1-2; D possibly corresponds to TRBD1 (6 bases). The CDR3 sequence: CASSPHLRGADQGYTF. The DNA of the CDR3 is TGTGCCAGCAGTCCCCACTTGCGGGGGGCAGACCAGGGCTACACCTTC.